What follows is one TCR beta chain and its context. Its antigen remains unidentified. No much larger clonotype is one base removed from it; base qualities were not supplied. These data originate in a study of early T cells in non-severe SARS-CoV-2 infection listed by TCRdb under 2021. Turning to the overall study: Because TCR sequencing was done on bulk RNA from unsorted whole blood, the alpha and beta chains could not be paired. Results and caveats for the whole study, not just this receptor: VDJdb matching was skewed toward anti-spike CD8 responses, so virus-specific expansions were likely underestimated and private and CD4 specificities were missed.

Libraries were constructed by 5' RACE. Reads for this sample came from a NextSeq 500. The TCR library protocol attached unique molecular identifiers to individual cDNA molecules to correct for sequencing error and PCR bias. Sequencing covered both TCR alpha and beta chains, and within each sample the abundances of alpha and beta sequences were tightly co-correlated. The study's processing was this. Decombinator V4 was used to annotate TCR sequences for V gene, J gene and CDR3. Expanded TCRs were defined as changing significantly between any two time points under a Poisson model with p below 0.0001. TCR abundances were normalised to the total number of TCRs sequenced in each sample and reported as counts per million. MAIT TCRs were defined by TRAV1-2 paired with TRAJ12, TRAJ20 or TRAJ33, and iNKT TCRs by TRAV10 paired with TRAJ18. VDJdb, accessed 1 November 2021, was searched for CMV, EBV and SARS-CoV-2 annotated TCRs, excluding TCRs annotated for multiple antigens. Starting from the raw public reads, TCRdb applied fastp trimming at Q25, assembled clones with MiXCR and retained in-frame beta chains. Every distinct CDR3 protein forms one entry, paired with its most common genes and DNA. V and J calls and clone size were set by TCRdb, not the authors. The sample contains under 65,000 distinct CDR3 sequences, about 12% of them found a single time. About 9.3% of the sample is in the top ten clones.

The CDR3, cysteine through phenylalanine, is 15 amino acids long. The entry retains the CDR3 DNA only, 45 bases that are in frame from base 1. From V the trimming removes 3 bases and from J it removes 6 bases, while the gene matches leave 5 bases of the junction unaccounted for. The germline V gene supplies CDR1 SGHVS and CDR2 FQNEAQ. This was a case-control study nested in a cohort of healthcare workers in London, UK, who had nasopharyngeal swab PCR tests and blood samples taken every week. Between 23 and 31 March 2020, the week of the UK lockdown, healthcare workers were enrolled and then followed up weekly for as long as 16 weeks.

The material sequenced was whole blood, taken at baseline. The chain couples TRBV7-8 to TRBJ2-1; 10 bases in the middle match TRBD2. This receptor was obtained from an adult who was a healthcare worker with PCR-confirmed SARS-CoV-2 infection or an uninfected control (not recorded which). The bases are TGTGCCAGCAGCTTCCCGCGACTAGCGGGCAATGAGCAGTTCTTC. Translation gives CASSFPRLAGNEQFF.